What follows are 12 T cell receptor beta chains derived from one specimen sequenced in a study of spatial heterogeneity in lung cancer (dated by TCRdb to the late 2010s). The library was built by means of 5' RACE. The sequencer was a NextSeq 500. TCRdb reworked the public reads: Q25 trimming with fastp, MiXCR clone assembly, productive beta chains retained. Identical CDR3 protein sequences are pooled into one entry, listed with their most common genes and DNA. This sample comprises about 23,000 distinct CDR3 sequences, 4% to 6% of them detected only once. Of the sample, around 5.2% is held by the ten largest clones. The meaning of the sample's time point label: sample taken at primary tumor resection. TCR sequencing used whole RNA extracted from tumor and nontumor lung tissue, or from cryopreserved PBMC samples, without cell sorting. Sample: PBMCs, taken at surgery. These receptors were obtained from a male donor with early-stage non-small cell lung cancer.

This clonotype was seen many times. The CDR3 DNA reads TGTGCCAGCAGCTCACGGACTAGCCAAGAGACCCAGTACTTC. The encoded protein is CASSSRTSQETQYF. The chain couples TRBV3-1 to TRBJ2-5, with 7 bases that match TRBD2. CDR3 length: 14 amino acids. The germline V gene encodes CDR1 LGHDT and CDR2 YNNKEL (reference sequence). V dropped 5 bases and J dropped 1; count of bases not matched to a gene: 4.

Judged by abundance, this clonotype is medium-sized. The chain joins TRBV20-1 to TRBJ2-2; the D gene is possibly TRBD1 (6 bases). This CDR3 is built from 20 residues. The ends were cut back, 0 bases at V and 4 bases at J, with 27 bases in the middle. CDR1 DFQATT and CDR2 SNEGSKA come from the germline V gene (reference sequence). CDR3 in amino acids: CSARDRGPRGEQRGTGELFF. DNA of the CDR3: TGCAGTGCTAGAGATCGAGGGCCCAGGGGCGAGCAGCGTGGCACCGGGGAGCTGTTTTTT.

Ten or more counts support this clonotype. The chain joins TRBV6-2 or TRBV6-3 to TRBJ2-2, with 7 bases aligning to TRBD2. Germline trimming cut 5 bases from V and 0 bases from J; bases unmatched to any gene: 3. CDR3 length equals 15 residues. CDR1 and CDR2 (germline): MNHEY, SVGEGT. The CDR3 sequence is CASSRDYTNTGELFF. In DNA form, the CDR3 reads TGTGCCAGCAGTAGGGACTACACGAACACCGGGGAGCTGTTTTTT.

This clonotype came up many times. The J gene is TRBJ2-1, the V gene TRBV25-1, with D maybe TRBD1 (6 bases). Germline CDR1 and CDR2: MGHDK and SYGVNS. The V end was cut by 7 bases, the J end by 8 bases, with 9 bases between. This CDR3 contains 11 residues. As DNA, the CDR3 is TGTGCCAGCAAGACAGGAGATGAGCAGTTCTTC. This translates into CASKTGDEQFF.

This clonotype was seen repeatedly, ten times or more. This chain uses TRBV20-1 with TRBJ2-7; 11 nucleotides agree with TRBD2. This CDR3 region has 16 residues. J lost 2 bases, V lost 6 bases, and 12 bases had no gene match. Germline CDR1 reads DFQATT; CDR2 reads SNEGSKA (reference sequence). The CDR3 protein is CSAESPISGRAYEQYF. The CDR3 coding sequence is TGCAGTGCCGAATCCCCGATTAGCGGGAGGGCCTACGAGCAGTACTTC.

The CDR3 bases are TGTGCCAGTAAACGGACAGGGACCAACGGGCAGTACTTC. It yields the protein CASKRTGTNGQYF. The chain links TRBV19 to TRBJ2-7; 8 bases line up with TRBD1. This CDR3 comprises 13 residues. The V gene's germline CDR1 is LNHDA and CDR2 SQIVND (reference sequence). With V trimmed by 7 bases and J by 9 bases, 11 bases remained unmatched.

About this clonotype: A much more abundant neighbour one base away suggests this may be a read error. The chain carries TRBV10-3 and TRBJ2-3, with D unclear. CDR3 length: 12 residues. Germline-derived CDR1 and CDR2 are ENHRY and SYGVKD. V lost 5 bases, J lost 6 bases, and 9 bases lay in between. In DNA form, the CDR3 reads TGTGCCATCAGTTCTCTCATGGATACGCAGTATTTT. The encoded protein is CAISSLMDTQYF.

In its sample, this clonotype was seen many times. The rearrangement joins TRBV6-1 to TRBJ2-3, with 9 bases fitting TRBD2. The germline V gene encodes CDR1 MNHNS and CDR2 SASEGT. Trimming took 2 bases from V and 1 from J; bases not matched to a gene: 7. The CDR3 has 17 amino acids. CDR3 sequence reads: CASSELPAGGGTDTQYF. The CDR3 DNA reads as TGTGCCAGCAGTGAATTACCAGCGGGAGGCGGCACAGATACGCAGTATTTT.

Many counts were recorded for this clonotype. The rearrangement joins TRBV25-1 to TRBJ2-7; weak D call: TRBD2 (6 bases). Trimming shortened V by 6 bases and J by 6 bases, and 15 bases separated the two germline ends. The CDR3 covers 13 residues. The germline V gene encodes CDR1 MGHDK and CDR2 SYGVNS. The CDR3 nucleotides read TGTGCCAGCAGGGCCGGAGGGCGAGGCGAGCAGTACTTC. This encodes CASRAGGRGEQYF.

This clonotype was counted ten times or more. The chain carries TRBV20-1 and TRBJ2-6; D gene unclear. Germline assignment: CDR1 DFQATT and CDR2 SNEGSKA (reference sequence). The CDR3 contains 15 residues. Deletions cut 2 bases from V and 0 bases from J, with 8 bases between. The CDR3 DNA reads as TGCAGTGCTAGAAACCCCAGCTCTGGGGCCAACGTCCTGACTTTC. Encoded protein: CSARNPSSGANVLTF.

This clonotype has ten or more counts. The rearrangement joins TRBV5-4 to TRBJ2-5, with 11 bases that match TRBD1. The CDR3 sequence is 16 residues long. The V and J ends lost 4 bases and 4 bases, in that order; junction bases with no gene match: 9. Germline values: CDR1 SGHNT, CDR2 YYREEE (reference sequence). The CDR3 DNA reads TGTGCCAGCAGCACCTACACCGGGACAGGGGGAGAGACCCAGTACTTC. This codes for CASSTYTGTGGETQYF.

There are many counts of this clonotype. The V gene is TRBV5-1, the J gene TRBJ2-1; TRBD2 agrees at 7 bases. From germline, CDR1 is SGHRS and CDR2 YFSETQ. Trimming cost V 0 bases and J 2 bases; bases outside gene matches: 2. The CDR3 is 15 residues long. The CDR3 region is CASSLGGRAYNEQFF. In DNA, the CDR3 is TGCGCCAGCAGCTTGGGCGGGAGAGCCTACAATGAGCAGTTCTTC.